This paragraph covers one T cell receptor beta chain sequence. Its antigen remains unidentified. The protocol was immunoSEQ multiplex PCR, while the TCRdb copy is restricted to in-frame clones and leaves out a portion. The sample yields 30,000 to 50,000 clones, roughly three quarters seen once. This record comes from a study of T cells in localized non-small cell lung cancer. Study observations and caveats: There were a median around 57 of the top 100 tumor clones appearing in adjacent lung.

This receptor was identified in a woman aged 35 to 70 with stage II squamous cell lung carcinoma. Sequences were derived from PBMCs, sampled before any cancer treatment.

The CDR3 DNA reads as TGTGCCAGCAGCTTACCTTCCGGGACAGGGGTGGGCGAGCAGTACTTC. Protein: CASSLPSGTGVGEQYF. This chain links TRBV7-6 with TRBJ2-7, with 10 bases aligning to TRBD1. Germline lookup yields CDR1 SGHVS and CDR2 FNYEAQ. The V segment lost 2 bases and the J segment 6 bases; nucleotides outside the gene matches: 10. CDR3 length: 16 amino acids.